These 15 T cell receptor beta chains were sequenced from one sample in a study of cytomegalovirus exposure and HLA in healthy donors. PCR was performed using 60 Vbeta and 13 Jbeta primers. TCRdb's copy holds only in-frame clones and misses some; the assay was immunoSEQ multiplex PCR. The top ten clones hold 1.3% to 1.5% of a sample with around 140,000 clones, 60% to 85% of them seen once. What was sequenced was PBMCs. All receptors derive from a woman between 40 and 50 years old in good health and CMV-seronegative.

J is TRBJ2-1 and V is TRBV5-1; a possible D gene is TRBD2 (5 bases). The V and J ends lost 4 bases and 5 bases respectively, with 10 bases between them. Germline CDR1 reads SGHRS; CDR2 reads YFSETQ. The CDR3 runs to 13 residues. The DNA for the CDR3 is TGCGCCAGCAGCGTAGGACTGAACAATGAGCAGTTCTTC. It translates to CASSVGLNNEQFF.

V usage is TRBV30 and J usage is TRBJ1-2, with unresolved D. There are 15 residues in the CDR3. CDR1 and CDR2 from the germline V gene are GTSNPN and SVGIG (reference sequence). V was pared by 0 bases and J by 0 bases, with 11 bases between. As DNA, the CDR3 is TGTGCCTGGAGTGTACCTGGGAGAGCTAACTATGGCTACACCTTC. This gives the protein CAWSVPGRANYGYTF. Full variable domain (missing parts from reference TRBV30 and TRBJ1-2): SQTIHQWPATLVQPVGSPLSLECTVEGTSNPNLYWYRQAAGRGLQLLFYSVGIGQISSEVPQNLSASRPQDRQFILSSKKLLLSDSGFYLCAWSVPGRANYGYTFGSGTRLTVV.

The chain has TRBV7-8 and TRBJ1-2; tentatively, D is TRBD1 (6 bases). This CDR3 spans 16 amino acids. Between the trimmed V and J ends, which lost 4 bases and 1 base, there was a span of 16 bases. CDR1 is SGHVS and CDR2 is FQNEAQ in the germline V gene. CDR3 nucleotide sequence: TGTGCCAGCAGCTCTCGACAGGAGCTACATAACTATGGCTACACCTTC. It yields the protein CASSSRQELHNYGYTF.

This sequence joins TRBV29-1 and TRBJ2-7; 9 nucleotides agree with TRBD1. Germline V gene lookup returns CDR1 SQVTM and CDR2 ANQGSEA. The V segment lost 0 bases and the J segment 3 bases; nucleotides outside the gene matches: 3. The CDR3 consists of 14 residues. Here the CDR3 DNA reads TGCAGCGTTGAAGAGGGACAGGGCCTCTACGAGCAGTACTTC. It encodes CSVEEGQGLYEQYF.

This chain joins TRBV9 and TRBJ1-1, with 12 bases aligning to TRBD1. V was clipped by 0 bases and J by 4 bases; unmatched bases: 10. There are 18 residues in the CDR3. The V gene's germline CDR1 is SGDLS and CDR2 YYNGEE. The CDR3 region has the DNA TGTGCCAGCAGCGTAGCTTATCTGGGACAGGGGGCTGGCACTGAAGCTTTCTTT. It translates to CASSVAYLGQGAGTEAFF.

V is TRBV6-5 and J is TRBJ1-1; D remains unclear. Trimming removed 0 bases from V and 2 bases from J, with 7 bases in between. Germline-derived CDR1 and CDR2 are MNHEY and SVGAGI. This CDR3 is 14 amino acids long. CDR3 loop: CASSYSTVNTEAFF. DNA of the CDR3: TGTGCCAGCAGTTACTCTACAGTCAACACTGAAGCTTTCTTT.

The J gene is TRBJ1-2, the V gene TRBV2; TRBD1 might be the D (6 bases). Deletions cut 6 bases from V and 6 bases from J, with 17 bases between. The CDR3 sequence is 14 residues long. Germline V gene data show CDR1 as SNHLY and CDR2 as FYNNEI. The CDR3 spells CASRDRDISHGYTF. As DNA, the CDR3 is TGTGCCAGCAGAGACCGGGACATATCCCATGGCTACACCTTC.

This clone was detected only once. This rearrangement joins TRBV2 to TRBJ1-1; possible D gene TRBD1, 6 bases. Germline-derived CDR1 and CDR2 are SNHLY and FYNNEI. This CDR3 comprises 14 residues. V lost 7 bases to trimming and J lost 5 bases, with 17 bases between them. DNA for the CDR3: TGTGCCAGCACGTCGGGGGGGCGCAGGACTGAAGCTTTCTTT. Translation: CASTSGGRRTEAFF.

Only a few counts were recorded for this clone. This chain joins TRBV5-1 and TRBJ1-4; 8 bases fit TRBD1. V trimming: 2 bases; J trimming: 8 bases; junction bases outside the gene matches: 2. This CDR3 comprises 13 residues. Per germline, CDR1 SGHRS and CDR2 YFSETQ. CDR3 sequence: CASSFGQGEKLFF. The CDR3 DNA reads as TGCGCCAGCAGCTTCGGACAGGGCGAAAAACTGTTTTTT.

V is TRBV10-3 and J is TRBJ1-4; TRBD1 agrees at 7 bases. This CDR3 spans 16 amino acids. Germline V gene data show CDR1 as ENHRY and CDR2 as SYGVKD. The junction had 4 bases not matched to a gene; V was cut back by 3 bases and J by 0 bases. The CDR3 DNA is TGTGCCATCAGTGAACAGGGGATCTCAACTAATGAAAAACTGTTTTTT. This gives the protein CAISEQGISTNEKLFF.

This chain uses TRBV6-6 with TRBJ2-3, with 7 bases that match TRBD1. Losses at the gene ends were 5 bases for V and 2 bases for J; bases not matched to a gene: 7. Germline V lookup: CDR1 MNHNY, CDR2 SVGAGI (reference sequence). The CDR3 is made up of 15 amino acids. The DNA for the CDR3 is TGTGCCAGCAGTACCCCGGACAGGATCACAGATACGCAGTATTTT. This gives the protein CASSTPDRITDTQYF.

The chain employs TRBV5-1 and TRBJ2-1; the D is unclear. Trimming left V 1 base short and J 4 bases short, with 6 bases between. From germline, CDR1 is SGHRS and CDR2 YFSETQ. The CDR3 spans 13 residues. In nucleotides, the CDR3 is TGCGCCAGCAGCTTGACGGTTTACAATGAGCAGTTCTTC. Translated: CASSLTVYNEQFF.

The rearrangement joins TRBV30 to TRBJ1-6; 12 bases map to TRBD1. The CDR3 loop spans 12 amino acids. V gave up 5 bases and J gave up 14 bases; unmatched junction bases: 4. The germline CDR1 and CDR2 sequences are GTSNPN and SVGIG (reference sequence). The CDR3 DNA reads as TGTGCCTGGGGGACAGGGGGCGCATCCCTCCACTTT. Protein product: CAWGTGGASLHF.

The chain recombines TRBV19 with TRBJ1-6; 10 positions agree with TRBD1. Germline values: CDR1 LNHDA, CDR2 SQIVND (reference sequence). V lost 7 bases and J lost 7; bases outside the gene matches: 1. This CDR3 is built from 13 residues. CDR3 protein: CASMDRGNSPLHF. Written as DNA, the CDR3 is TGTGCCAGTATGGACAGGGGGAATTCACCCCTCCACTTT.

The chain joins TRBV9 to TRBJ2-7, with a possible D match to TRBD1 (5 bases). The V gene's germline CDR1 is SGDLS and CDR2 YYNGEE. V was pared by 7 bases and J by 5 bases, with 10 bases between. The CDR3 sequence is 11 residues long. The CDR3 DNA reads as TGTGCCAGCCCACAGGTTGACGAGCAGTACTTC. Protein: CASPQVDEQYF.